This T cell receptor beta chain appears in the sequencing data of a study of Ad26.COV2.S vaccination and SARS-CoV-2 variants. At the level of the study: Donor allocation was to the COV1001 Ad26.COV2.S trial arm.

Between the trimmed V and J ends, which lost 2 bases and 6 bases, there was a span of 17 bases. The CDR3 spans 16 residues. Germline CDR1 is MNHEY and CDR2 is SMNVEV (reference sequence). This table comes from immunoSEQ multiplex PCR, and its TCRdb copy is limited to in-frame clones, with some not included. The sample holds under 400,000 clones; roughly 87% are singletons and the top ten take 3.4%. The treatment denotes: some 19 received Ad26.COV2.S at low or high dose, single or two shots; several received placebo; per-sample allocation not given. The investigators took samples on day 63 after the first vaccine or placebo injection. An Ad26 vector expressing Wuhan-strain SARS-CoV-2 spike constituted the vaccine.

Sequenced material: peripheral blood, taken in a trial of Ad26.COV2.S vaccine versus placebo. The V call is TRBV27, the J call TRBJ2-1; weak D call: TRBD1 (7 bases). The sequence was obtained from a person aged 18-60 years who received the Ad26.COV2.S COVID-19 vaccine or a placebo. The CDR3 nucleotides are TGTGCCAGCAGTTTACCTACCGGGACAGCGGGCAATGAGCAGTTCTTC. Amino acids: CASSLPTGTAGNEQFF.